These T cell receptor beta chains were read from a single sample in a study of human T cells and chemical hapten exposure. TCRdb analysed the RACE reads with MiXCR anew, one entry per CDR3 protein. The table records about 62,000 distinct CDR3 sequences, 6.5% to 8.5% of them present only once. The sequencing here drew on whole blood, taken in connection with sensitization to the hapten diphenylcyclopropenone (DPC). Every receptor here comes from a woman in her thirties with alopecia areata. Some clones in this sample may be carry-over from other donors' samples. The CDR3 runs from the conserved cysteine through the conserved F or W. The order of the fields is D gene, V gene, J gene, clone size, CDR3 DNA, CDR3 protein. D genes are given only for firm matches. Some rows mark clone size as missing; the rest say once, few, many or name a class of expanded clone.

NA	TRBV27	TRBJ1-6	many	TGTGCCAGCAGCATACGGCACGGATCCTATAATTCACCCCTCCACTTT	CASSIRHGSYNSPLHF
TRBD1	TRBV12-5	TRBJ2-7	many	TGTGCTAGTGGGCCTCTCGGGACAGGGGCCTGGGAGCAGTACTTC	CASGPLGTGAWEQYF
NA	TRBV12-3/TRBV12-4	TRBJ2-2	many	TGTGCCAGCAGTCCCCTGAAGAGGCACGGGGAGCTGTTTTTT	CASSPLKRHGELFF
NA	TRBV3-1	TRBJ1-1	many	TGTGCCAGCAGCAACGGAGGCGGGGTAAACACTGAAGCTTTCTTT	CASSNGGGVNTEAFF
NA	TRBV30	TRBJ2-5	many	TGTGCCTGGAGTCGTAATAACCAAGAGACCCAGTACTTC	CAWSRNNQETQYF
TRBD1	TRBV29-1	TRBJ1-3	many	TGCAGCGGGACAGGGGTAGGAGGAAACACCATATATTTT	CSGTGVGGNTIYF
NA	TRBV20-1	TRBJ2-6	NA	TGCAGTGCCCAGGGGGAGGGCAGGGGTTCTGCTGGGGCCAACGTCCTGACTTTC	CSAQGEGRGSAGANVLTF
TRBD2	TRBV29-1	TRBJ2-7	many	TGCAGCGTTGAAGGGATCCGTAGCGGGGGCCCCGAGCAGTACTTC	CSVEGIRSGGPEQYF
NA	TRBV2	TRBJ1-5	many	TGTGCCAGCAATTTGGGGGGCCCACGAAATCAGCCCCAGCATTTT	CASNLGGPRNQPQHF
TRBD2	TRBV20-1	TRBJ2-1	many	TGCAGTGCTAGGGGGACTAGCGGGGGGGAAAATGAGCAGTTCTTC	CSARGTSGGENEQFF
NA	TRBV18	TRBJ1-1	many	TGTGCCAGCTCACCGGGGATTTCTGGCACTGAAGCTTTCTTT	CASSPGISGTEAFF
TRBD2	TRBV7-8	TRBJ2-5	many	TGTGCCAGCAGCCCCGTCGCTAGCGGGGGGGTGGAGACCCAGTACTTC	CASSPVASGGVETQYF
TRBD1	TRBV6-5	TRBJ1-2	NA	TGTGCCAGCAGTAGGACAGGGGCAGGGAACTATGGCTACACCTTC	CASSRTGAGNYGYTF
TRBD1	TRBV30	TRBJ1-1	few	TGTGCCTGGAGTGTAATAGGGACAGCGAACACTGAAGCTTTCTTT	CAWSVIGTANTEAFF
NA	TRBV5-5	TRBJ2-5	many	TGTGCCAGCACCGAGACAGCGGGCCAAGAGACCCAGTACTTC	CASTETAGQETQYF
NA	TRBV6-1	TRBJ1-5	many	TGTGCCAGCAGTGATGGGCGAAATCAGCCCCAGCATTTT	CASSDGRNQPQHF
TRBD2	TRBV19	TRBJ2-5	few	TGTGCCAGTAGATCACTAGCGGGGGGTGAGACCCAGTACTTC	CASRSLAGGETQYF
NA	TRBV12-3/TRBV12-4	TRBJ2-3	many	TGTGCCAGCAGTCCAAGACGGGGGGCCACAGATACGCAGTATTTT	CASSPRRGATDTQYF
NA	TRBV18	TRBJ2-7	many	TGTGCCAGCTCACCCCGAGAGGGTATGTCCTACGAGCAGTACTTC	CASSPREGMSYEQYF
NA	TRBV20-1	TRBJ2-1	many	TGCAGTGCCGGGTCCCTAGTCTCTAGGCGGTACAATGAGCAGTTCTTC	CSAGSLVSRRYNEQFF
NA	TRBV20-1	TRBJ1-4	many	TGCAGTGCACCTCAGGGAAGTAATGAAAAACTGTTTTTT	CSAPQGSNEKLFF
TRBD1	TRBV30	TRBJ2-7	many	TGTGCCTGGAGTGTGACAGGGGTTTACGAGCAGTACTTC	CAWSVTGVYEQYF
NA	TRBV14	TRBJ2-3	many	TGTGCCAGCAGCCAAGAGACGGGTACGCAGTATTTT	CASSQETGTQYF
NA	TRBV6-6	TRBJ2-7	many	TGTGCCAGCAGTTTTGGTTGGGGTTTGAGCTCCTACGAGCAGTACTTC	CASSFGWGLSSYEQYF
TRBD1	TRBV7-9	TRBJ2-7	NA	TGTGCCAGCAGCTCTAGGGGACAGGGGGTCTACGAGCAGTACTTC	CASSSRGQGVYEQYF
NA	TRBV19	TRBJ2-6	many	TGTGCCAGTAGTATGGACGCGGGCTCTGGGGCCAACGTCCTGACTTTC	CASSMDAGSGANVLTF
TRBD1	TRBV20-1	TRBJ2-5	many	TGCAGTGCCACCGGGACAGGGTTTACCCAGTACTTC	CSATGTGFTQYF
NA	TRBV20-1	TRBJ2-1	many	TGCAGTGCCCCGCAACTTAACACGAACAATGAGCAGTTCTTC	CSAPQLNTNNEQFF
NA	TRBV7-9	TRBJ1-1	many	TGTGCCAGCAGCTTATGGGGTGACACTGAAGCTTTCTTT	CASSLWGDTEAFF
NA	TRBV7-8	TRBJ1-1	many	TGTGCCAGCAGCCCACCAAGGGGCGGCCTCATTAGAGGGATGAACACTGAAGCTTTCTTT	CASSPPRGGLIRGMNTEAFF
NA	TRBV20-1	TRBJ1-2	many	TGCAGTGCTCTGGGGGGTTCTGACTATGGCTACACCTTC	CSALGGSDYGYTF
TRBD1	TRBV7-9	TRBJ1-3	many	TGTGCCAGCAGCTTCCCTCCGGGACAGGGTGACGGAAACACCATATATTTT	CASSFPPGQGDGNTIYF
NA	TRBV29-1	TRBJ2-1	many	TGCAGCGTTGAACCTATCAATGAGCAGTTCTTC	CSVEPINEQFF
NA	TRBV5-1	TRBJ2-1	NA	TGCGCCAGCAGCTTGGAGGGGGTGTTGGACAATGAGCAGTTCTTC	CASSLEGVLDNEQFF
NA	TRBV7-8	TRBJ1-2	NA	TGTGCCAGCAGCGGATTCCTCTATGGCTACACCTTC	CASSGFLYGYTF
NA	TRBV4-1	TRBJ1-3	few	TGCGCCAGCAGCCGAAAGGGCCTGCCCGGGGAGTATGTCACCATATATTTT	CASSRKGLPGEYVTIYF
NA	TRBV7-9	TRBJ1-6	many	TGTGCCAGCAGCTGGGACCCGAGTTCACCCCTCCACTTT	CASSWDPSSPLHF
NA	TRBV18	TRBJ1-1	many	TGTGCCAGCTCACCACCGGTCAGGACGGCTGAAGCTTTCTTT	CASSPPVRTAEAFF
TRBD2	TRBV7-9	TRBJ2-5	NA	TGTGCCAGCAGCTTATGGGACTACCTGGAGACCCAGTACTTC	CASSLWDYLETQYF
NA	TRBV14	TRBJ2-5	NA	TGTGCCAGCAGCCCAACGGACAGTGACCAAGAGACCCAGTACTTC	CASSPTDSDQETQYF
NA	TRBV24-1	TRBJ2-3	many	TGTGCCACCAGTGATGCCCGGACCGCAGCTAGCACAGATACGCAGTATTTT	CATSDARTAASTDTQYF
NA	TRBV27	TRBJ2-3	few	TGTGCCAGCAGTTTATCCCGCGGAGATACGCAGTATTTT	CASSLSRGDTQYF
NA	TRBV20-1	TRBJ2-3	many	TGCAGTGCTAGAACCGCCCGATGGGGGGCCCGCACAGATACGCAGTATTTT	CSARTARWGARTDTQYF
TRBD2	TRBV7-9	TRBJ2-1	many	TGTGCCAGCAGCGCCACTAGCGGGGGGCTCGAGTACAATGAGCAGTTCTTC	CASSATSGGLEYNEQFF
TRBD1	TRBV2	TRBJ2-1	many	TGTGCCAGCAGGACAGGGGGCGATGAGCAGTTCTTC	CASRTGGDEQFF
TRBD1	TRBV7-9	TRBJ1-4	many	TGTGCCAGCAGCCCGGGACAGGGCCCACTTAATGAAAAACTGTTTTTT	CASSPGQGPLNEKLFF
NA	TRBV2	TRBJ1-2	many	TGTGCCAGCAGTGTGGACAGCCCGACGGGAGGCTACACCTTC	CASSVDSPTGGYTF
NA	TRBV29-1	TRBJ1-2	many	TGCAGCGTTGGGGAGCCTGACTATGGCTACACCTTC	CSVGEPDYGYTF
TRBD1	TRBV15	TRBJ2-3	many	TGTGCCACCAGCAGGCACAAGGGGGCAGGGACCACAGATACGCAGTATTTT	CATSRHKGAGTTDTQYF